The 30 T cell receptor beta chains reported below all come from one sample, sequenced in a study of blood T cell repertoires in COVID-19. Clones were sequenced by immunoSEQ multiplex PCR, and TCRdb holds only the in-frame ones, with some missing. The sample has 30,000 to 40,000 clones, roughly 85% seen once. The sample consisted of peripheral blood. Source of these receptors: a man in his fifties or sixties with active or convalescent COVID-19.

This chain uses TRBV2 with TRBJ2-2; a possible D gene is TRBD1 (7 bases). Germline-derived CDR1 and CDR2 are SNHLY and FYNNEI. V dropped 5 bases and J dropped 4 bases, with 11 bases sitting between them. The CDR3 has 14 residues. The CDR3 here is CASSRQGGTGELFF. In DNA form, the CDR3 reads TGTGCCAGCAGTAGACAGGGAGGCACCGGGGAGCTGTTTTTT.

The chain combines TRBV15 with TRBJ1-1; TRBD1 aligns across 7 bases. Trimming took 0 bases from V and 8 from J; bases not matched to a gene: 9. Germline CDR1 is LNHNV and CDR2 is YYDKDF (reference sequence). CDR3 size: 15 residues. The DNA for the CDR3 is TGTGCCACCAGCAGAGATTTGGTACCGGGACAGGAAGCTTTCTTT. Translating gives CATSRDLVPGQEAFF. Filled out from reference TRBV15 and TRBJ1-1, the complete variable domain reads DAMVIQNPRYQVTQFGKPVTLSCSQTLNHNVMYWYQQKSSQAPKLLFHYYDKDFNNEADTPDNFQSRRPNTSFCFLDIRSPGLGDTAMYLCATSRDLVPGQEAFFGQGTRLTVV.

This chain joins TRBV19 and TRBJ1-2, with 11 bases aligning to TRBD1. The length of the CDR3 is 14 residues. With 10 bases clipped from V and 7 bases from J, the junction kept 11 bases outside the gene matches. The germline V gene encodes CDR1 LNHDA and CDR2 SQIVND (reference sequence). The CDR3 spells CATKGQGAFGGYTF. The CDR3, as DNA: TGTGCCACCAAAGGACAGGGGGCTTTCGGTGGCTACACCTTC.

This chain uses TRBV19 with TRBJ2-5, with 13 bases identical to TRBD2. The length of the CDR3 is 16 residues. Germline V gene data show CDR1 as LNHDA and CDR2 as SQIVND (reference sequence). Trimming took 3 bases from V and 4 from J; bases not matched to a gene: 5. The CDR3 bases are TGTGCCAGTAGTATGCTCCGGACTAGCGGGAGAGAGACCCAGTACTTC. Protein: CASSMLRTSGRETQYF.

A single count supports this clone. V gene TRBV14 combines with J gene TRBJ1-4; tentative D call: TRBD1 (5 bases). This CDR3 is built from 12 residues. V shed 3 bases and J shed 13 bases, with 12 bases lying between them. Germline assignment: CDR1 SGHDN and CDR2 FVKESK. The DNA for the CDR3 is TGTGCCAGCAGCCATGGGGTGGGGCGACTGTTTTTT. Protein: CASSHGVGRLFF.

This chain joins TRBV12-3 or TRBV12-4 and TRBJ1-2; weak D call: TRBD1 (6 bases). The CDR3 is 13 residues long. With 1 base removed from V and 5 bases from J, the gap between germline ends came to 8 bases. CDR3 coding DNA: TGTGCCAGCAGTTTAGGGACAGAGTATGGCTACACCTTC. This sequence encodes CASSLGTEYGYTF.

The J gene is TRBJ2-5, the V gene TRBV11-3, with D tentatively TRBD1 (8 bases). CDR3 length: 14 residues. V was trimmed by 5 bases and J by 4 bases, leaving 14 bases between them. The V gene's germline CDR1 is SGHNT and CDR2 YENEEA. The CDR3 DNA reads TGTGCCAGCAGCGGACACAGGGGGGGAGAGACCCAGTACTTC. Translated: CASSGHRGGETQYF.

The CDR3 region has the DNA TGTGCCAGCAGCCTCGGGGTAGCGGGAGATCGGACCGGGGAGCTGTTTTTT. Its translation: CASSLGVAGDRTGELFF. This chain uses TRBV5-8 with TRBJ2-2; TRBD2 matches 9 bases. This CDR3 spans 17 amino acids. The V gene's germline CDR1 is SGHTS and CDR2 YDEGEE. Trimming at V came to 4 bases and at J to 5 bases, leaving 12 bases not matched to a gene.

V is TRBV11-3 and J is TRBJ2-3, with 14 bases lining up with TRBD2. Germline CDR1 is SGHNT and CDR2 is YENEEA. The CDR3 is made up of 17 amino acids. V dropped 3 bases and J dropped 0; count of bases not matched to a gene: 2. Here the CDR3 DNA reads TGTGCCAGCAGCTTGGGGACTAGCGGGAGTAGCACAGATACGCAGTATTTT. Protein sequence: CASSLGTSGSSTDTQYF.

This chain links TRBV7-2 with TRBJ1-5; D not resolved. The CDR3 consists of 14 residues. Germline values: CDR1 SGHTA, CDR2 FQGNSA. V dropped 3 bases and J dropped 1 base, with 7 bases sitting between them. This chain's CDR3 is CASSFLGSNQPQHF. In DNA form, the CDR3 reads TGTGCCAGCAGCTTCTTGGGCAGCAATCAGCCCCAGCATTTT.

The chain links TRBV5-1 to TRBJ1-4; 8 bases line up with TRBD1. The CDR3 is 16 amino acids. Germline CDR1 is SGHRS and CDR2 is YFSETQ. J gave up 4 bases and V 3 bases, and 8 bases lay outside the gene matches. CDR3 in amino acids: CASSSSQGAGNEKLFF. CDR3 bases: TGCGCCAGCAGCTCATCTCAGGGGGCGGGTAATGAAAAACTGTTTTTT. Full variable domain (remainder filled in from reference TRBV5-1 and TRBJ1-4): KAGVTQTPRYLIKTRGQQVTLSCSPISGHRSVSWYQQTPGQGLQFLFEYFSETQRNKGNFPGRFSGRQFSNSRSEMNVSTLELGDSALYLCASSSSQGAGNEKLFFGSGTQLSVL.

This chain uses TRBV7-9 with TRBJ2-3; 8 bases are a match to TRBD2. This CDR3 has 16 residues. J was trimmed by 2 bases and V by 5 bases; bases with no gene match: 9. The germline CDR1 and CDR2 sequences are SEHNR and FQNEAQ (reference sequence). CDR3 amino acids: CASSLTGGYYTDTQYF. The DNA for the CDR3 is TGTGCCAGCAGCCTCACGGGGGGGTACTACACAGATACGCAGTATTTT.

The rearrangement joins TRBV19 to TRBJ2-2; 8 bases match TRBD1. The CDR3 runs 13 residues. V was pared by 5 bases and J by 5 bases, with 1 base of the junction left unmatched. CDR1 LNHDA and CDR2 SQIVND come from the germline V gene (reference sequence). The CDR3 is CASSRTGTGELFF. CDR3 coding DNA: TGTGCCAGTAGTCGGACAGGGACCGGGGAGCTGTTTTTT.

The chain links TRBV6-5 to TRBJ1-5; maybe TRBD1 (6 bases). Germline V gene sequence: CDR1 MNHEY, CDR2 SVGAGI. Deletions cut 6 bases from V and 5 bases from J, with 11 bases between. The CDR3 is made up of 13 amino acids. CDR3 in DNA: TGTGCCAGCAGAACCGGACAGTATCAGCCCCAGCATTTT. Protein sequence: CASRTGQYQPQHF.

This chain connects TRBV20-1 to TRBJ2-1, with D possibly matching TRBD1 (6 bases). Germline V gives CDR1 DFQATT, CDR2 SNEGSKA (reference sequence). The CDR3 is 15 amino acids. The V and J ends lost 3 bases and 5 bases respectively, with 17 bases between them. The CDR3 sequence is CSASIPGQGNNEQFF. CDR3 in DNA: TGCAGTGCTAGTATCCCCGGCCAGGGGAACAATGAGCAGTTCTTC.

The chain combines TRBV6-5 with TRBJ1-1, with 8 positions matching TRBD1. Germline trimming cut 4 bases from V and 2 bases from J; bases unmatched to any gene: 9. CDR3 length equals 16 residues. CDR1 and CDR2 from the germline V gene are MNHEY and SVGAGI. DNA for the CDR3: TGTGCCAGCAGTTCGGCCGGGACAGGACGTAACACTGAAGCTTTCTTT. Translating gives CASSSAGTGRNTEAFF.

This clone has more than one count but fewer than ten. The chain employs TRBV4-1 and TRBJ2-6, with D unresolved. This CDR3 is built from 18 residues. Trimming shortened V by 0 bases and J by 0 bases, and 12 bases separated the two germline ends. Germline V CDR1 and CDR2: MGHRA, YSYEKL. As DNA, the CDR3 is TGCGCCAGCAGCCAAGAGGGCAGTTTCCGCTCTGGGGCCAACGTCCTGACTTTC. Its translation is CASSQEGSFRSGANVLTF.

The gene calls are TRBV19 and TRBJ1-2; perhaps TRBD1 as D (5 bases). CDR3 length: 11 residues. Germline V gene sequence: CDR1 LNHDA, CDR2 SQIVND (reference sequence). V dropped 10 bases and J dropped 2 bases, with 8 bases sitting between them. The CDR3 DNA is TGTGCCACAGGGTTGAACTATGGCTACACCTTC. Protein sequence: CATGLNYGYTF.

This chain uses TRBV19 with TRBJ1-3; the D gene is possibly TRBD1 (5 bases). This CDR3 has 15 residues. V gave up 5 bases and J gave up 0 bases, with 11 bases separating them. Germline V gives CDR1 LNHDA, CDR2 SQIVND (reference sequence). In DNA, the CDR3 is TGTGCCAGTAGTTGGGACTTGAGCTCTGGAAACACCATATATTTT. The encoded protein is CASSWDLSSGNTIYF.

The V call is TRBV29-1, the J call TRBJ1-1; D ambiguous. The CDR3 is 12 amino acids. CDR1 SQVTM and CDR2 ANQGSEA come from the germline V gene. This CDR3 reads CSSESGLTEAFF. CDR3 sequence (DNA): TGCAGTTCGGAGAGCGGCCTCACTGAAGCTTTCTTT. Filled out from reference TRBV29-1 and TRBJ1-1, the complete variable domain reads SAVISQKPSRDICQRGTSLTIQCQVDSQVTMMFWYRQQPGQSLTLIATANQGSEATYESGFVIDKFPISRPNLTFSTLTVSNMSPEDSSIYLCSSESGLTEAFFGQGTRLTVV.

V usage is TRBV19 and J usage is TRBJ1-1, with a tentative D call TRBD1 (6 bases). This CDR3 is built from 14 residues. Trimming pared 5 bases from V and 1 base from J, leaving 11 bases between. Looked up from germline, CDR1 is LNHDA and CDR2 is SQIVND (reference sequence). CDR3 sequence: CASSQGQQNTEAFF. For the CDR3, the DNA is TGTGCCAGTAGTCAGGGACAACAGAACACTGAAGCTTTCTTT.

Only a few counts were recorded for this clone. This chain joins TRBV5-1 and TRBJ1-3; D remains unclear. CDR1 and CDR2 (germline): SGHRS, YFSETQ. Trimming left V 0 bases short and J 2 bases short, with 12 bases between. CDR3 length: 16 residues. The CDR3 sequence is CASSLGIIPAGNTIYF. CDR3 DNA sequence: TGCGCCAGCAGCTTGGGTATCATTCCGGCTGGAAACACCATATATTTT.

The genes are TRBV24-1 and TRBJ2-1; 10 nucleotides line up with TRBD2. Germline values: CDR1 KGHDR, CDR2 SFDVKD. V trimming: 4 bases; J trimming: 1 base; junction bases outside the gene matches: 3. CDR3 size: 16 residues. The CDR3 sequence is CATSDPSGRSYNEQFF. In DNA form, the CDR3 reads TGTGCCACCAGTGACCCTAGCGGGAGATCCTACAATGAGCAGTTCTTC.

The chain is built from TRBV10-2 and TRBJ2-1, with TRBD2 matching over 11 bases. Germline V CDR1 and CDR2: WSHSY, SAAADI. V lost 2 bases to trimming and J lost 5 bases; unmatched junction nucleotides: 8. The length of the CDR3 is 17 residues. CDR3 sequence (DNA): TGCGCCAGCAGTGAGACTCTTAGCGGGGGGGCGGACAATGAGCAGTTCTTC. Its translation is CASSETLSGGADNEQFF.

V gene TRBV23-1 combines with J gene TRBJ2-4, with TRBD2 identical over 10 bases. TRBV23-1 is an ORF for which the function is uncertain. The V and J ends lost 2 bases and 1 base, in that order; junction bases with no gene match: 14. This CDR3 region has 20 residues. CDR3 DNA: TGCGCCAGCAGTCAACCGGCCTGGCTAGCGGGAGCGGAGGCCAAAAACATTCAGTACTTC. It is translated as CASSQPAWLAGAEAKNIQYF.

The chain carries TRBV5-1 and TRBJ1-5; TRBD1 matches at 9 bases. Germline CDR1 SGHRS, CDR2 YFSETQ. CDR3 length equals 14 residues. V gave up 0 bases and J gave up 7 bases; unmatched junction bases: 2. The CDR3 bases are TGCGCCAGCAGCTTGGGGACAGGGGTCCAGCCCCAGCATTTT. This gives the protein CASSLGTGVQPQHF.

V usage is TRBV28 and J usage is TRBJ1-3; D is perhaps TRBD1 (6 bases). This CDR3 has 15 amino acids. V lost 2 bases and J lost 4, with 12 bases in between. CDR1 and CDR2 from the germline V gene are MDHEN and SYDVKM. CDR3: CASSLHRVSGNTIYF. As DNA, the CDR3 is TGTGCCAGCAGTTTACACAGGGTTTCCGGAAACACCATATATTTT. The whole variable domain, filled in from reference TRBV28 and TRBJ1-3, reads DVKVTQSSRYLVKRTGEKVFLECVQDMDHENMFWYRQDPGLGLRLIYFSYDVKMKEKGDIPEGYSVSREKKERFSLILESASTNQTSMYLCASSLHRVSGNTIYFGEGSWLTVV.

CDR3 sequence: CASSHGNAQLVGEGANTGELFF. The CDR3 coding sequence is TGTGCCAGCAGCCACGGAAATGCACAACTTGTTGGGGAGGGAGCGAACACCGGGGAGCTGTTTTTT. The chain links TRBV4-2 to TRBJ2-2; 7 bases are shared with TRBD2. The germline gives CDR1 LGHNA, CDR2 YNFKEQ. CDR3 length equals 22 residues. V was pared by 3 bases and J by 0 bases, with 22 bases of the junction left unmatched.

The V gene is TRBV5-1, the J gene TRBJ2-3; D not resolved. CDR3 length: 15 amino acids. CDR1 is SGHRS and CDR2 is YFSETQ in the germline V gene. The V and J ends lost 0 bases and 1 base respectively, with 9 bases between them. As DNA, the CDR3 is TGCGCCAGCAGCTTGGCCGCGTTAGGCACAGATACGCAGTATTTT. Amino acid sequence: CASSLAALGTDTQYF.

CDR3 residues: CASSLVADLGYTF. CDR3 nucleotide sequence: TGTGCCAGCAGCTTGGTGGCAGATCTGGGCTACACCTTC. The J gene is TRBJ1-2, the V gene TRBV5-6; D is uncertain. The germline V gene has CDR1 SGHDT and CDR2 YYEEEE. This CDR3 is 13 amino acids long. Deletions cut 0 bases from V and 8 bases from J, with 11 bases between.